This TCR beta chain is drawn from a study of cytomegalovirus exposure and HLA in healthy donors. Study findings and constraints: At a 0.05 false discovery rate, a later analysis found approximately 17,000 TCR beta sequences to be associated with HLA alleles. Segments of the TCR beta V type were, in most cases, productive about 87% or about 30% of the time in an earlier analysis.

Germline V gene data show CDR1 as MDHEN and CDR2 as SYDVKM. The ends were cut back, 3 bases at V and 7 bases at J, with 15 bases in the middle. The CDR3 consists of 15 residues. The PCR made use of 60 Vbeta and 13 Jbeta primers. The data were produced by immunoSEQ multiplex PCR, yet TCRdb's version contains in-frame clones alone and is incomplete. Found here are 90,000 to 130,000 clones, about three quarters of them singletons; the top ten hold 2.5% to 3%. On this clone: Its antigen remains unknown.

Sequencing was carried out using PBMCs. The gene calls are TRBV28 and TRBJ1-4, with D perhaps matching TRBD1 (6 bases). This clonotype was obtained from a woman in her sixties or seventies in good health and CMV-seropositive. The CDR3 DNA follows: TGTGCCAGCAGTTTTATCGGCAGGGGAACTGAAAAACTGTTTTTT. It specifies CASSFIGRGTEKLFF.